This T cell receptor (beta chain) was observed in a study of cytomegalovirus exposure and HLA in healthy donors (dated by TCRdb to about 2017). Broadly, across the study: An earlier analysis of fewer than 750 of the donors reported approximately 260 Gb of sequence data and 90 million to 120 million unique TCR beta sequences obtained from approximately 180 million T cells. Every discovery cohort repertoire had been produced on one sequencing platform. Besides the first cohort of 500 to 700 subjects, a separate validation cohort made up of 90 to 150 different subjects was used. Across 398 genotyped donors of the cohort, an average of roughly 230,000 unique TCR beta nucleotide sequences per donor were sequenced, and 15% to 20% of those sequences were non-productive. Using immunosequencing, the study profiled T cell repertoires from fewer than 850 subjects and related those repertoires to cytomegalovirus serostatus. A later genetic analysis used genome-wide SNP genotypes for about three fifths of the 666 donors, treating that subset as a discovery cohort. Among the roughly 400 genotyped donors, approximately 81% belonged to the genetic ancestry cluster associated with self-reported Caucasian donors. About 300 gigabases of sequencing data and tens of millions of unique TCR sequences were included in an early release covering 550 to 800 HLA-typed donors. Five DR-DQ haplotypes were handled as single units for association and clustering because linkage in the cohort was strong. HLA typing included class I and class II loci at four-digit resolution. In a later analysis, previously published TCR beta repertoires from 550 to 700 donors were re-analyzed and high-resolution HLA genotyping was added so that TCR occurrence patterns could be studied. The number of typed donors differed by locus: about 629-630 for A, B, C, DRB1 and DQB1; some 500 for DQA1; approximately 600 for DPA1; and roughly 470 for DPB1. Donor age, sex, ethnicity and CMV serostatus were collected together with the repertoire data. The study aimed to test whether signatures of past pathogen exposure could be identified by cataloging public T cell receptors. An earlier analysis of 500 to 650 of the donors applied high-throughput TCR beta sequencing to assess whether each TCR beta V gene segment acted as functional or pseudogenic. To predict cytomegalovirus infection status, the study combined high-throughput TCR immunosequencing, statistical association of individual TCRs with disease status, and machine learning. In the later analysis, no new phenotypic data were used to find candidate immune exposures; instead, reliance was placed on TCR beta sequences and their occurrence across donors.

Trimming takes 5 bases from V and 2 bases from J, and the germline ends sit 11 bases apart. The germline V gene yields SGHDT for CDR1 and YYEEEE for CDR2. The CDR3 spans 14 residues, from the cysteine through the phenylalanine. Kept here is only the CDR3 DNA, which spans 42 bases and is read in frame from base 1. Beyond this particular receptor, the publication reports: A further reported finding was that TCR beta sequences accurately predicted the HLA-A and HLA-B alleles for most subjects in the first cohort. Most CMV-associated TCR beta chains appeared to be HLA-restricted in a later analysis, and the HLA associations seemed to be driven largely by CMV exposure. In a later analysis, more than 15,000 TCR beta sequences were associated with specific HLA alleles at a false discovery rate of 0.05. Most TCR sequences were observed very rarely across donors, whereas some public TCRs were present in many individuals. A later genetic analysis associated a missense DCLRE1C variant with V-gene and J-gene trimming of TCR beta chains, and an independent cohort replicated the association. Roughly uniform sequencing depth across donors was assumed in presence/absence analyses, although this assumption may not hold. According to the authors, the approach could potentially be generalized to other disease states and immunological phenotypes. A group of highly shared sequence variants was considered likely to be a technical artifact of the sequencing pipeline. The classifier was reported to diagnose cytomegalovirus status with high specificity and sensitivity in both the original and validation cohorts. When HLA alleles, especially DR and DQ, strongly co-occurred, TCR associations were difficult to assign to individual alleles. Broadly in line with IMGT annotations, most TCR beta V segments showed up in productive rearrangements about 90% or about 30% of the time in an earlier analysis of about 500 of the donors. Because HLA typing was unavailable for some donors at each locus, only the typed subset was used in association tests. In a later analysis, several top co-occurrence clusters were reported to appear linked to parvovirus B19, influenza, CMV and Epstein-Barr virus. Some IMGT-functional V segments, including TRBV6-2 and TRBV6-3, could not be distinguished by the 87-base-pair reads and were therefore excluded. A total of fewer than 200 TCR beta chains were listed by the study as associated with cytomegalovirus. The cohort was sequenced for TCR beta chains only, and without alpha or paired-chain data the features that could be detected were limited. In a later genetic analysis, fewer N-insertions in productive TCRs were reported among donors in an Asian-associated ancestry cluster than the roughly 700-donor mean. In a later analysis, HLA-associated TCR beta chains showed more clonal expansion and lower generation probabilities than non-associated chains that were equally common. Linkage disequilibrium might explain the correlated functional status among segregating V segments, but an unknown experimental factor could not be ruled out. In a later analysis, the rate of TCR association differed among HLA loci, with DRB1 alleles having the most associated TCRs and HLA-C alleles having the fewest. Because counts were too low, 15 to 20 rarely observed V segments, including chromosome 9 orphons, were excluded from the earlier analysis of roughly 580 of the donors. The only immune exposure information available for the cohort was CMV serostatus. A few of the identified cytomegalovirus-associated TCR beta chains were confirmed in vitro to be specific for cytomegalovirus antigens.

On this clone itself: The antigen this receptor binds is unknown. Base qualities were left out, and no much larger clone turns up one base away.

Library prep was done by the immunoSEQ multiplex PCR assay. For the multiplex PCR, a mixture combining 60 forward primers for TCR Vbeta segments and 13 reverse primers for TCR Jbeta segments was used. The CDR3 region of rearranged TCR beta genes was amplified from genomic DNA with a multiplex PCR assay. The amplified TCR beta libraries were sequenced on the Illumina HiSeq System as 87-base-pair reads. The source study handled its data this way. In a later analysis, 70 million to 95 million unique TCR beta chains were counted across the 650 to 700 repertoires, and approximately 11 million of these chains were shared by at least two donors. Raw reads were error-corrected and collapsed into unique sequences with a nearest-neighbor algorithm that merged closely related sequences to remove PCR and sequencing errors. V, D and J gene segments were assigned by aligning CDR3 sequences to IMGT reference sequences. For a sequence to be retained, at least a six-nucleotide match to both a V gene segment and a J gene segment was required. A rearrangement was called productive if the CDR3 had no stop codons and remained in frame with V and J, and every other rearrangement was called non-productive. CDR3 was defined according to IMGT convention as the region running from the second conserved V-encoded cysteine to the conserved J-encoded phenylalanine. Sequences without an unambiguous match to a single V gene segment were excluded from the earlier analysis of 587 of the donors. In an earlier analysis of 587 of the donors, V segments were called functional above 56.7% productive rearrangements and were called segregating when the between-donor standard deviation exceeded 5%. A statistical classification framework was built for diagnosing cytomegalovirus status from the catalog of TCR beta chain sequences. A later analysis assigned V and J genes by comparing TCR nucleotide sequences with IMGT/GENE-DB human TR gene sequences. Using the TCRdist pipeline, a later analysis assigned CDR3 sequences along with most-parsimonious VDJ recombination scenarios. In a later analysis, each TCR beta chain was defined by its CDR3 amino acid sequence together with its V-gene family, and reads without a unique V-gene family were excluded. As a way to deal with suspected cross-contamination and a sequencing artifact, a later analysis dropped 450 to 600 nucleotide sequences that were highly shared and had low generation probability. In a later analysis, a clonal expansion index was calculated for each public chain from normalized within-repertoire ranks of inferred template counts. In a later analysis, generation probabilities were computed using a VDJ recombination model fitted to out-of-frame rearrangements, and the results were checked against IGoR. In a later analysis, TCR-TCR, TCR-HLA and TCR-CMV co-occurrence was scored with hypergeometric tests, and a repertoire-size bias correction was applied to TCR pairs. In a later analysis, false discovery rates were estimated by permuting HLA or CMV assignments 20 times. In a later analysis, co-occurring TCRs were grouped with DBSCAN, and TCRdist sequence similarity was added when clustering was performed within HLA-allele-positive subsets. Co-occurrence clustering excluded repertoires with fewer than 30,000 or more than 120,000 public chains, plus five with anomalous nucleotide sharing. The source is immuneACCESS, and TCRdb retained only in-frame sequences with V and J called. Part of the clones is not carried over; for the studies checked, unresolved V genes explain less than half of this, and the remainder is unexplained. V and J calls and clone size follow that table, whereas D and trimming were derived from the DNA. In all, the sample holds approximately 120,000 clones, and around 78% of those were seen once. The ten top clones hold approximately 3.8% of the sample.

The cohort comprised some 700 healthy bone marrow donors. At the time of sampling, every cohort member was nominally healthy, though immune exposures that went unrecorded were likely present. The donor tested CMV seronegative, placing the donor among the 300 to 450 seronegative members of the cohort. A peripheral blood sample was collected from each donor, and TCR beta sequencing was performed on peripheral blood mononuclear cells. Genomic DNA extraction from the blood cell samples was performed with the Qiagen DNeasy Blood Extraction Kit. The V and J segments used are TRBV5-6 and TRBJ1-3; the D segment cannot be called with confidence. The sequenced material came from PBMCs. The clonotype originates from a man aged 35-49 years in good health and CMV-seronegative. The CDR3 region: CASSFQVPGNTIYF. The DNA sequence is TGTGCCAGCAGTTTTCAGGTTCCTGGAAACACCATATATTTT.